The 32 T cell receptor beta chains presented below share a single source sample, sequenced in a study of beta chain features in type 1 diabetes. The authors reverse transcribed all of the isolated RNA, so sequencing captured expressed TCRB transcripts. The data were produced by immunoSEQ multiplex PCR, yet TCRdb's version contains in-frame clones alone and is incomplete. Of some 40,000 clones in the sample, 49% were seen once. Input material: central memory CD4+ T cells from blood. All receptors derive from a young woman in good health.

The J gene is TRBJ1-1, the V gene TRBV28; a possible D gene is TRBD1 (5 bases). The germline V and J ends were trimmed by 6 bases and 1 base, with 9 bases remaining between them. The CDR3 has 13 residues. Germline V lookup: CDR1 MDHEN, CDR2 SYDVKM. The CDR3: CASSQDTNTEAFF. The DNA for the CDR3 is TGTGCCAGCAGCCAGGACACGAACACTGAAGCTTTCTTT.

The chain employs TRBV30 and TRBJ1-4; 8 bases align to TRBD1. V was clipped by 3 bases and J by 5 bases; unmatched bases: 5. CDR1 GTSNPN and CDR2 SVGIG come from the germline V gene (reference sequence). There are 14 residues in the CDR3. The CDR3 reads CAWSPDRGNEKLFF. CDR3 coding DNA: TGTGCCTGGAGCCCAGACAGGGGCAATGAAAAACTGTTTTTT.

The chain carries TRBV7-8 and TRBJ2-5; weak D call: TRBD1 (5 bases). The DNA end is more similar to TRBJ2-7, so the J call may be wrong. There are 18 residues in the CDR3. Germline-derived CDR1 and CDR2 are SGHVS and FQNEAQ. DNA of the CDR3: TGTGCCAGCAGCTTAAGACGTGTGAAACTACAGGAGATCTACGAGCAGTACTTC. As protein: CASSLRRVKLQEIYEQYF.

The genes are TRBV7-2 and TRBJ2-3; 12 nucleotides align to TRBD2. The V segment lost 5 bases and the J segment 3 bases; nucleotides outside the gene matches: 6. This CDR3 region has 16 residues. Germline V gives CDR1 SGHTA, CDR2 FQGNSA. This CDR3 is CASSPTSGGLTDTQYF. Written as DNA, the CDR3 is TGTGCCAGCAGCCCAACTAGCGGGGGGTTGACAGATACGCAGTATTTT.

This chain uses TRBV6-4 with TRBJ1-5; possible D gene TRBD1, 5 bases. With 8 bases removed from V and 4 bases from J, the gap between germline ends came to 21 bases. CDR1 is MRHNA and CDR2 is SNTAGT in the germline V gene. This CDR3 has 16 residues. In DNA form, the CDR3 reads TGTGCCAGCCCCAACGCAGGCAGGGAGGCAAATCAGCCCCAGCATTTT. It yields the protein CASPNAGREANQPQHF.

The V and J genes are TRBV9 and TRBJ1-3; a weak D match, TRBD1 (5 bases). V lost 3 bases and J lost 0, with 10 bases in between. Germline lookup yields CDR1 SGDLS and CDR2 YYNGEE. The CDR3 length is 15 residues. CDR3 in amino acids: CASSEGPLSGNTIYF. The CDR3 nucleotides read TGTGCCAGCAGCGAGGGGCCCCTCTCTGGAAACACCATATATTTT.

This chain links TRBV28 with TRBJ2-3, with D tentatively TRBD2 (5 bases). With 8 bases removed from V and 4 bases from J, the gap between germline ends came to 10 bases. This CDR3 spans 12 amino acids. CDR1 and CDR2 from the germline V gene are MDHEN and SYDVKM. CDR3 amino acids: CASGLGADTQYF. The CDR3 DNA reads TGTGCCAGCGGACTCGGCGCAGATACGCAGTATTTT. The variable domain in full, with the rest retrieved from reference TRBV28 and TRBJ2-3, is DVKVTQSSRYLVKRTGEKVFLECVQDMDHENMFWYRQDPGLGLRLIYFSYDVKMKEKGDIPEGYSVSREKKERFSLILESASTNQTSMYLCASGLGADTQYFGPGTRLTVL.

On this clone: Other DNA sequences in this specimen translate into the identical CDR3. The V and J genes are TRBV29-1 and TRBJ2-1; 7 bases line up with TRBD1. J gave up 0 bases and V 7 bases, and 12 bases lay outside the gene matches. This CDR3 region has 16 residues. Per the germline V gene, CDR1 is SQVTM and CDR2 is ANQGSEA. In nucleotides, the CDR3 is TGCAGCGCCGTAGAGGGGGCAGCCCTCTCCTACAATGAGCAGTTCTTC. It translates to CSAVEGAALSYNEQFF.

This clone is a singleton in its sample. The chain carries TRBV9 and TRBJ2-1; perhaps TRBD2 as D (6 bases). The germline gives CDR1 SGDLS, CDR2 YYNGEE. The CDR3 contains 15 residues. The germline V and J ends were trimmed by 0 bases and 4 bases, with 11 bases remaining between them. DNA of the CDR3: TGTGCCAGCAGCGTAGTTGCGGGGTCTTACAATGAGCAGTTCTTC. Translation: CASSVVAGSYNEQFF.

The chain combines TRBV9 with TRBJ2-3; the D gene is possibly TRBD1 (6 bases). The CDR3 consists of 14 residues. Germline CDR1 and CDR2: SGDLS and YYNGEE. The V gene lost 4 bases and the J gene lost 0 bases, with 9 bases spanning the gap. In nucleotides, the CDR3 is TGTGCCAGCAGCTTACAGGGTAGCACAGATACGCAGTATTTT. The encoded protein is CASSLQGSTDTQYF.

This clone appeared a few times. The chain joins TRBV30 to TRBJ2-7, with 7 nucleotides matching TRBD1. From germline, CDR1 is GTSNPN and CDR2 SVGIG (reference sequence). Trimming removed 5 bases from V and 4 bases from J; junction bases left unmatched: 14. The CDR3 is 15 residues long. As DNA, the CDR3 is TGTGCCTGGGTTTCAAGGACAGGTAATCGGTACGAGCAGTACTTC. It yields the protein CAWVSRTGNRYEQYF.

This chain uses TRBV6-1 with TRBJ2-5; 7 bases match TRBD1. The CDR3 is made up of 15 amino acids. Germline V CDR1 and CDR2: MNHNS, SASEGT. V trimming: 3 bases; J trimming: 7 bases; junction bases outside the gene matches: 11. This CDR3 reads CASSDGTAARGTQYF. The CDR3 DNA is TGTGCCAGCAGTGACGGGACAGCTGCCCGGGGGACCCAGTACTTC.

This clone was seen just once. The V gene is TRBV18, the J gene TRBJ2-1; D possibly corresponds to TRBD2 (6 bases). V was pared by 6 bases and J by 2 bases, with 14 bases between. Per germline, CDR1 KGHSH and CDR2 LQKENI. CDR3 length equals 15 residues. The CDR3 DNA is TGTGCCAGCTCTCCCACTGGAGGGGCCTACAATGAGCAGTTCTTC. It is translated as CASSPTGGAYNEQFF.

This clone was seen more than once but under ten times. The chain employs TRBV14 and TRBJ2-7; 7 bases agree with TRBD1. Germline-derived CDR1 and CDR2 are SGHDN and FVKESK. This CDR3 is 15 amino acids long. Trimming cost V 4 bases and J 2 bases; bases outside gene matches: 8. CDR3: CASSLTGDRAYEQYF. The CDR3 coding sequence is TGTGCCAGCAGCCTCACAGGGGACCGCGCCTACGAGCAGTACTTC.

The V and J genes are TRBV30 and TRBJ1-5, with D perhaps matching TRBD1 (6 bases). The V gene lost 3 bases and the J gene lost 6 bases, with 12 bases spanning the gap. The CDR3 sequence is 13 residues long. Germline CDR1 GTSNPN, CDR2 SVGIG (reference sequence). The CDR3 is CAWRPGAGQPQHF. As DNA, the CDR3 is TGTGCCTGGAGGCCAGGGGCTGGTCAGCCCCAGCATTTT.

This clone appeared a few times. The V gene is TRBV7-2, the J gene TRBJ1-5; D unclear. The CDR3 runs to 15 residues. In germline, CDR1 is SGHTA, CDR2 FQGNSA. V lost 5 bases, J lost 3 bases, and 14 bases lay in between. CDR3 bases: TGTGCCAGCAGCCCCCAGGCGAGTTACAATCAGCCCCAGCATTTT. It encodes CASSPQASYNQPQHF.

This clone has just one count. The rearrangement uses TRBV5-1 and TRBJ2-1; 13 bases line up with TRBD2. The junction had 10 bases not matched to a gene; V was cut back by 0 bases and J by 7 bases. The CDR3 loop spans 18 amino acids. Germline values: CDR1 SGHRS, CDR2 YFSETQ. Here the CDR3 DNA reads TGCGCCAGCAGCTTGGCGGGGACTAGCGGGATGGGAGAGAATGAGCAGTTCTTC. Translation gives CASSLAGTSGMGENEQFF.

The chain recombines TRBV6-5 with TRBJ2-5, with TRBD2 identical over 10 bases. Germline CDR1 reads MNHEY; CDR2 reads SVGAGI. The CDR3 length is 15 residues. V dropped 0 bases and J dropped 7; count of bases not matched to a gene: 5. The CDR3 DNA follows: TGTGCCAGCAGTTACTCGAGCGGGAGGGCCAGGACCCAGTACTTC. Translating it yields CASSYSSGRARTQYF.

About this clone itself: In the same sample, other DNA sequences code for this CDR3. The V call is TRBV27, the J call TRBJ1-2; 8 nucleotides match TRBD1. From germline, CDR1 is MNHEY and CDR2 SMNVEV (reference sequence). The J segment lost 4 bases and the V segment lost 5 bases, leaving 6 bases of the junction unmatched. The CDR3 consists of 14 residues. CDR3 amino acids: CASSPRQGIYGYTF. CDR3 in DNA: TGTGCCAGCAGTCCCCGACAGGGGATCTATGGCTACACCTTC.

This rearrangement joins TRBV9 to TRBJ2-1; no clear D gene. In germline, CDR1 is SGDLS, CDR2 YYNGEE. Trimming shortened V by 0 bases and J by 10 bases, and 14 bases separated the two germline ends. This CDR3 region has 14 residues. The CDR3 DNA reads TGTGCCAGCAGCGTAGTTCACTCATCGAGAGAGCAGTTCTTC. This translates into CASSVVHSSREQFF.

This clone was seen a handful of times. This sequence joins TRBV10-3 and TRBJ1-1, with 7 bases matching TRBD1. Germline V lookup: CDR1 ENHRY, CDR2 SYGVKD. The CDR3 consists of 12 residues. With V trimmed by 4 bases and J by 12 bases, 8 bases remained unmatched. The CDR3 bases are TGTGCCATCAGTGTGCCAGGGGGATCTACTTTCTTT. As protein: CAISVPGGSTFF.

The chain links TRBV11-2 to TRBJ2-3; TRBD1 might be the D (6 bases). V shed 0 bases and J shed 7 bases, with 11 bases lying between them. Germline loops: CDR1 SGHAT, CDR2 FQNNGV. CDR3 length equals 14 residues. The CDR3 DNA is TGTGCCAGCAGCTTAGAGACGACAGGAAATACGCAGTATTTT. This translates into CASSLETTGNTQYF. The full variable domain, rest sourced from reference TRBV11-2 and TRBJ2-3, is EAGVAQSPRYKIIEKRQSVAFWCNPISGHATLYWYQQILGQGPKLLIQFQNNGVVDDSQLPKDRFSAERLKGVDSTLKIQPAKLEDSAVYLCASSLETTGNTQYFGPGTRLTVL.

This chain links TRBV7-2 with TRBJ2-5, with D maybe TRBD2 (6 bases). V was pared by 3 bases and J by 6 bases, with 20 bases between. CDR1 is SGHTA, CDR2 FQGNSA, per germline. This CDR3 is 16 amino acids long. CDR3 in DNA: TGTGCCAGCAGCTTCCTCGGCGGGGATACCCTAAAGACCCAGTACTTC. This sequence encodes CASSFLGGDTLKTQYF.

The chain carries TRBV2 and TRBJ1-2, with TRBD1 as a possible D gene (6 bases). The ends were cut back, 10 bases at V and 7 bases at J, with 13 bases in the middle. Germline assignment: CDR1 SNHLY and CDR2 FYNNEI. The CDR3 extends over 11 amino acids. The CDR3 coding sequence is TGTGCCAACGAGGGGGTGCTTGGCTACACCTTC. Protein product: CANEGVLGYTF.

The chain joins TRBV5-1 to TRBJ2-6; weak D call: TRBD2 (5 bases). The germline CDR1 and CDR2 sequences are SGHRS and YFSETQ. V shed 4 bases and J shed 4 bases, with 15 bases lying between them. The CDR3 totals 16 residues. The CDR3 here is CASSVVSGSGANVLTF. CDR3 sequence (DNA): TGCGCCAGCAGCGTTGTATCGGGATCGGGGGCCAACGTCCTGACTTTC.

V and J are TRBV10-3 and TRBJ2-7; 8 bases line up with TRBD2. Per the germline V gene, CDR1 is ENHRY and CDR2 is SYGVKD. The CDR3 totals 15 residues. Losses at the gene ends were 0 bases for V and 5 bases for J; bases not matched to a gene: 6. The CDR3 loop is CAISESIAGLDEQYF. The DNA of the CDR3 is TGTGCCATCAGTGAGTCAATAGCGGGACTTGACGAGCAGTACTTC.

The chain links TRBV19 to TRBJ1-2; D is uncertain. V dropped 8 bases and J dropped 4 bases, with 14 bases sitting between them. This CDR3 contains 13 residues. Germline CDR1 and CDR2: LNHDA and SQIVND (reference sequence). CDR3 DNA: TGTGCCAGTTTTAACGATCTACTCTATGGCTACACCTTC. Translating gives CASFNDLLYGYTF. Full variable domain (remainder filled in from reference TRBV19 and TRBJ1-2): DGGITQSPKYLFRKEGQNVTLSCEQNLNHDAMYWYRQDPGQGLRLIYYSQIVNDFQKGDIAEGYSVSREKKESFPLTVTSAQKNPTAFYLCASFNDLLYGYTFGSGTRLTVV.

This chain uses TRBV11-2 with TRBJ2-1, with 15 bases matching TRBD2. The V and J ends lost 5 bases and 10 bases, in that order; junction bases with no gene match: 6. This CDR3 contains 15 residues. Germline CDR1 SGHAT, CDR2 FQNNGV. The CDR3 region has the DNA TGTGCCAGCAGCGGACTAGCGGGAGGGTCAGGGGAGCAGTTCTTC. The encoded protein is CASSGLAGGSGEQFF.

This chain uses TRBV9 with TRBJ2-2, with 7 nucleotides matching TRBD1. This CDR3 region has 18 residues. V shed 0 bases and J 0 bases; nucleotides not matched to a gene: 8. Germline CDR1 SGDLS, CDR2 YYNGEE. The CDR3 nucleotides are TGTGCCAGCAGCGTAGGTTTTAGGGGACAGTCGAACACCGGGGAGCTGTTTTTT. This codes for CASSVGFRGQSNTGELFF.

The V call is TRBV30, the J call TRBJ1-3; the D is unclear. Germline CDR1 and CDR2: GTSNPN and SVGIG (reference sequence). The CDR3 extends over 13 amino acids. Trimming removed 2 bases from V and 4 bases from J, with 9 bases in between. CDR3 amino acids: CAWSSGLGNTIYF. The CDR3 DNA sequence: TGTGCCTGGAGTTCTGGCCTGGGAAACACCATATATTTT.

A few counts support this clone. The V gene is TRBV9, the J gene TRBJ2-2, with unresolved D. Trimming took 0 bases from V and 1 from J, leaving 7 bases between them. The CDR3 loop spans 15 amino acids. Germline CDR1 is SGDLS and CDR2 is YYNGEE. CDR3 amino acids: CASSVEPGNTGELFF. CDR3 DNA: TGTGCCAGCAGCGTAGAGCCAGGGAACACCGGGGAGCTGTTTTTT.

This clone was counted a few times. J is TRBJ2-1 and V is TRBV7-9, with TRBD1 identical over 8 bases. Trimming cost V 1 base and J 2 bases; bases outside gene matches: 4. The CDR3 is 16 amino acids. Per the germline V gene, CDR1 is SEHNR and CDR2 is FQNEAQ (reference sequence). CDR3 sequence reads: CASSLGTGGPYNEQFF. In DNA, the CDR3 is TGTGCCAGCAGCTTAGGCACAGGGGGTCCCTACAATGAGCAGTTCTTC.